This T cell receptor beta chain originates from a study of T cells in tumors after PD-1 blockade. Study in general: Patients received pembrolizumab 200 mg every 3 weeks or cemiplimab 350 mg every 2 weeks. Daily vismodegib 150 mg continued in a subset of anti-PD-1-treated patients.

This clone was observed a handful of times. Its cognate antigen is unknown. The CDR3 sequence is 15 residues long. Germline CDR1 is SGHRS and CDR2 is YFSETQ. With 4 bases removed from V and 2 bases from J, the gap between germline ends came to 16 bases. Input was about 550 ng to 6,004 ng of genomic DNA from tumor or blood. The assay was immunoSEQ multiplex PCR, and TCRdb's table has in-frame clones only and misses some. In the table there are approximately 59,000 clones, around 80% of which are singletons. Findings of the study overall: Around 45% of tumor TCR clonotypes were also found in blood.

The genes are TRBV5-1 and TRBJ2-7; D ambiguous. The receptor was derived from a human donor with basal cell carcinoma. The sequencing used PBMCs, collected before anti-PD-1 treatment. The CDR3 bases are TGCGCCAGCAGCCCGACCTCACCCTTCACCTACGAGCAGTACTTC. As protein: CASSPTSPFTYEQYF.